This TCR beta chain stems from a study of post-analysis software for immune sequencing data. Study as a whole: Relapsing-remitting, secondary progressive and progressive-relapsing courses of multiple sclerosis were included. Study-level findings and limits: The normalized Chao1 diversity of multiple sclerosis patients was significantly lower than that of controls.

Presence of unique molecular identifiers characterized the TCR beta cDNA libraries. Via MiXCR, TCRdb re-called the PCR reads, giving one row per CDR3 protein. The table includes under 200,000 distinct CDR3 sequences, 36% detected once. As concerns this clonotype: What it binds is not known.

This CDR3 region has 15 residues. The trim removed 2 bases at V and 3 bases at J, leaving 5 bases unmatched. Sequencing used blood, obtained after autologous hematopoietic stem cell transplantation. The receptor's source is a girl aged 10 to 17 with multiple sclerosis. The chain carries TRBV12-3 or TRBV12-4 and TRBJ2-7; 9 bases are shared with TRBD1. CDR3 sequence (DNA): TGTGCCAGCAGTTTAAAAGACAGGGGGGACTACGAGCAGTACTTC. Translating it yields CASSLKDRGDYEQYF.